Below, 32 T cell receptor beta chains from the same sample are listed, as sequenced in a study of beta chain features in type 1 diabetes. General observations from the study: Moderate but significant shortening of TCRB CDR3s was recorded in all four CD4+ subsets from Type 1 diabetes patients.

No antigen has been assigned to these receptors. Sequenced material consisted of expressed TCRB transcripts (all of the isolated RNA was reverse transcribed). This table comes from immunoSEQ multiplex PCR, and its TCRdb copy is limited to in-frame clones, with some not included. Counted here are a few hundred thousand clones, roughly a tenth occurring once; the ten biggest clones make up around 0.017%. The sequencing sample was made of naive CD4+ T cells from blood. The receptor set was obtained from a man aged 30 to 39 with type 1 diabetes.

This clone came up a few times. The chain couples TRBV5-1 to TRBJ2-1; D unclear. The CDR3 contains 12 residues. Per germline, CDR1 SGHRS and CDR2 YFSETQ. The V gene lost 0 bases and the J gene lost 9 bases, with 7 bases spanning the gap. Written as DNA, the CDR3 is TGCGCCAGCAGCTTGGGGCCCGTTGAGCAGTTCTTC. Protein: CASSLGPVEQFF.

The chain couples TRBV7-9 to TRBJ2-5; 7 nucleotides match TRBD1. Germline CDR1 reads SEHNR; CDR2 reads FQNEAQ (reference sequence). The junction had 14 bases not matched to a gene; V was cut back by 5 bases and J by 5 bases. The CDR3 has 16 amino acids. The CDR3 loop is CASSGFVGPTGETQYF. DNA of the CDR3: TGTGCCAGCAGCGGATTCGTGGGACCGACAGGGGAGACCCAGTACTTC.

The chain joins TRBV5-6 to TRBJ1-4; 7 positions match TRBD1. The V gene's germline CDR1 is SGHDT and CDR2 YYEEEE. There are 15 residues in the CDR3. V lost 4 bases to trimming and J lost 1 base; unmatched junction nucleotides: 4. The CDR3 reads CASSPTGRTNEKLFF. The CDR3 DNA sequence: TGTGCCAGCAGCCCGACAGGGCGAACTAATGAAAAACTGTTTTTT. Full variable domain (missing parts from reference TRBV5-6 and TRBJ1-4): DAGVTQSPTHLIKTRGQQVTLRCSPKSGHDTVSWYQQALGQGPQFIFQYYEEEERQRGNFPDRFSGHQFPNYSSELNVNALLLGDSALYLCASSPTGRTNEKLFFGSGTQLSVL.

This clone has only a few counts. The chain is built from TRBV9 and TRBJ1-6; D possibly corresponds to TRBD1 (5 bases). The germline CDR1 and CDR2 sequences are SGDLS and YYNGEE. This CDR3 is built from 17 residues. V was trimmed by 0 bases and J by 7 bases, leaving 17 bases between them. The CDR3 nucleotides are TGTGCCAGCAGCGTAGAGGGACGTCTTGGGGGGAATTCACCCCTCCACTTT. It yields the protein CASSVEGRLGGNSPLHF.

This clone was seen a handful of times. CDR3 amino acids: CASSRIAGTGELFF. As DNA, the CDR3 is TGTGCCAGTAGTCGTATAGCGGGGACCGGGGAGCTGTTTTTT. This chain joins TRBV19 and TRBJ2-2; 8 nucleotides line up with TRBD2. Germline CDR1 LNHDA, CDR2 SQIVND (reference sequence). This CDR3 contains 14 residues. Germline trimming cut 5 bases from V and 5 bases from J; bases unmatched to any gene: 4.

V is TRBV10-3 and J is TRBJ1-1; TRBD1 matches 9 bases. Germline V gives CDR1 ENHRY, CDR2 SYGVKD. The CDR3 spans 14 residues. Trimming removed 5 bases from V and 1 base from J; junction bases left unmatched: 2. The CDR3 DNA is TGTGCCATCAGTTGGGACAGGGCGAACACTGAAGCTTTCTTT. Its protein product is CAISWDRANTEAFF.

The chain recombines TRBV18 with TRBJ2-3, with TRBD1 as a possible D gene (6 bases). Germline CDR1 and CDR2: KGHSH and LQKENI. Trimming took off 6 bases at V and 4 bases at J, with 17 bases between the two ends. CDR3 size: 15 residues. CDR3 region: CASSPGLGAPDTQYF. The CDR3 DNA follows: TGTGCCAGCTCCCCCGGCTTGGGGGCCCCAGATACGCAGTATTTT. The entire variable domain, with the rest obtained from reference TRBV18 and TRBJ2-3, is as follows: NAGVMQNPRHLVRRRGQEARLRCSPMKGHSHVYWYRQLPEEGLKFMVYLQKENIIDESGMPKERFSAEFPKEGPSILRIQQVVRGDSAAYFCASSPGLGAPDTQYFGPGTRLTVL.

This clone has more than one count but fewer than ten. This chain uses TRBV4-1 with TRBJ2-4, with 8 bases fitting TRBD2. Germline trimming cut 0 bases from V and 0 bases from J; bases unmatched to any gene: 7. The germline gives CDR1 MGHRA, CDR2 YSYEKL. CDR3 length: 18 amino acids. As DNA, the CDR3 is TGCGCCAGCAGCCAAGAAGGAGGGGGGACTAGAGCCAAAAACATTCAGTACTTC. Amino acid sequence: CASSQEGGGTRAKNIQYF.

The rearrangement uses TRBV30 and TRBJ1-6; D call uncertain. V was shortened by 0 bases and J by 8 bases, with 8 bases between the two germline ends. Germline values: CDR1 GTSNPN, CDR2 SVGIG (reference sequence). The CDR3 spans 13 residues. In DNA, the CDR3 is TGTGCCTGGAGTGTACGCGGGGATTCACCCCTCCACTTT. Translated: CAWSVRGDSPLHF.

The rearrangement links TRBV9 to TRBJ2-5, with a weak D call TRBD2 (6 bases). V was cut by 0 bases and J by 5 bases, with 11 bases left in between. The germline CDR1 and CDR2 sequences are SGDLS and YYNGEE. The CDR3 is 14 amino acids. The CDR3 is CASSVGGESETQYF. In DNA, the CDR3 is TGTGCCAGCAGCGTAGGCGGGGAGTCCGAGACCCAGTACTTC.

The chain links TRBV5-1 to TRBJ2-1; weak D call: TRBD1 (6 bases). The CDR3 sequence is 12 residues long. V lost 0 bases to trimming and J lost 8 bases, with 6 bases between them. CDR1 and CDR2 (germline): SGHRS, YFSETQ. CDR3 loop: CASSLDRDEQFF. For the CDR3, the DNA is TGCGCCAGCAGCTTGGACAGGGATGAGCAGTTCTTC.

The CDR3 sequence is CASRPAGHSYEQYF. CDR3 in DNA: TGTGCCAGCAGGCCTGCAGGACACTCCTACGAGCAGTACTTC. The V gene is TRBV13, the J gene TRBJ2-7; TRBD1 might be the D (5 bases). The V end lost 6 bases, the J end lost 0 bases, and 12 bases lay between the germline ends. Germline CDR1 reads PRHDT; CDR2 reads FYEKMQ (reference sequence). The CDR3 is 14 residues long.

The chain couples TRBV14 to TRBJ2-7, with a possible D match to TRBD1 (5 bases). V lost 1 base and J lost 5, with 18 bases in between. Germline V gives CDR1 SGHDN, CDR2 FVKESK. The length of the CDR3 is 16 residues. The CDR3 region has the DNA TGTGCCAGCAGCCAAGTAAGCAGGGAAGTCAGAAACGAGCAGTACTTC. Its protein product is CASSQVSREVRNEQYF.

This clone was found a few times. The CDR3 bases are TGTGCCAGCAGCGTAGGGGCCTCCAATGAGCAGTTCTTC. This translates into CASSVGASNEQFF. The V call is TRBV9, the J call TRBJ2-1; D is ambiguous. CDR1 SGDLS and CDR2 YYNGEE come from the germline V gene. The CDR3 is 13 amino acids. V was shortened by 0 bases and J by 6 bases, with 7 bases between the two germline ends.

The J gene is TRBJ1-1, the V gene TRBV4-3; D call uncertain. This CDR3 spans 14 amino acids. The germline CDR1 and CDR2 sequences are LGHNA and YSLEER. With 0 bases removed from V and 5 bases from J, the gap between germline ends came to 10 bases. CDR3 loop: CASSQDTRRTEAFF. The CDR3 region has the DNA TGCGCCAGCAGCCAAGATACAAGAAGAACTGAAGCTTTCTTT.

V is TRBV5-6 and J is TRBJ1-2; D perhaps matches TRBD1 (6 bases). CDR3 length: 16 amino acids. CDR1 SGHDT and CDR2 YYEEEE come from the germline V gene. V was pared by 4 bases and J by 8 bases, with 24 bases between. In DNA form, the CDR3 reads TGTGCCAGCAGCCTACTACAAGCGACAGGCCCGTTGGGCTACACCTTC. It codes for CASSLLQATGPLGYTF. The full variable domain, in which reference TRBV5-6 and TRBJ1-2 provide the parts outside the CDR3, is DAGVTQSPTHLIKTRGQQVTLRCSPKSGHDTVSWYQQALGQGPQFIFQYYEEEERQRGNFPDRFSGHQFPNYSSELNVNALLLGDSALYLCASSLLQATGPLGYTFGSGTRLTVV.

The rearrangement links TRBV18 to TRBJ2-6; D is perhaps TRBD2 (5 bases). CDR1 KGHSH and CDR2 LQKENI come from the germline V gene. The CDR3 contains 17 residues. V was pared by 2 bases and J by 0 bases, with 11 bases between. DNA for the CDR3: TGTGCCAGCTCACCAGGTCCCGAGGGCTCTGGGGCCAACGTCCTGACTTTC. Its translation: CASSPGPEGSGANVLTF. The full variable domain, with the rest looked up from reference TRBV18 and TRBJ2-6, is NAGVMQNPRHLVRRRGQEARLRCSPMKGHSHVYWYRQLPEEGLKFMVYLQKENIIDESGMPKERFSAEFPKEGPSILRIQQVVRGDSAAYFCASSPGPEGSGANVLTFGAGSRLTVL.

The rearrangement uses TRBV5-1 and TRBJ1-1; TRBD1 matches 7 bases. V gave up 0 bases and J gave up 1 base; unmatched junction bases: 6. CDR1 SGHRS and CDR2 YFSETQ come from the germline V gene. The CDR3 is made up of 16 amino acids. CDR3 protein: CASSLGVGQANTEAFF. For the CDR3, the DNA is TGCGCCAGCAGCTTGGGGGTAGGACAGGCGAACACTGAAGCTTTCTTT. Together with reference TRBV5-1 and TRBJ1-1, the CDR3 gives the full variable domain: KAGVTQTPRYLIKTRGQQVTLSCSPISGHRSVSWYQQTPGQGLQFLFEYFSETQRNKGNFPGRFSGRQFSNSRSEMNVSTLELGDSALYLCASSLGVGQANTEAFFGQGTRLTVV.

This chain uses TRBV7-9 with TRBJ1-1; D is unresolved. Germline values: CDR1 SEHNR, CDR2 FQNEAQ (reference sequence). Trimming took off 5 bases at V and 1 base at J, with 11 bases between the two ends. The CDR3 length is 14 residues. In DNA, the CDR3 is TGTGCCAGCAGCCAAGCTTCATGGAACACTGAAGCTTTCTTT. Amino acid sequence: CASSQASWNTEAFF.

This clone was detected a few times. The V and J genes are TRBV2 and TRBJ1-1, with unresolved D. The germline CDR1 and CDR2 sequences are SNHLY and FYNNEI. Trimming stripped 7 bases from V and 1 base from J, with 13 bases between. The CDR3 extends over 14 amino acids. This CDR3 reads CASTEEVGNTEAFF. As DNA, the CDR3 is TGTGCCAGCACGGAGGAAGTCGGGAACACTGAAGCTTTCTTT.

This clone was detected a few times. The rearrangement joins TRBV19 to TRBJ1-6, with 10 bases identical to TRBD1. The V segment lost 5 bases and the J segment 8 bases; nucleotides outside the gene matches: 6. Looked up from germline, CDR1 is LNHDA and CDR2 is SQIVND (reference sequence). This CDR3 spans 15 amino acids. CDR3 sequence (DNA): TGTGCCAGTAGTTTCCGGGACAGGGGTGATTCACCCCTCCACTTT. Translated, it gives CASSFRDRGDSPLHF.

This clone appeared a few times. At one end the junction does not follow the germline gene, possibly because of a read error. This sequence joins TRBV28 and TRBJ2-3, with 7 bases fitting TRBD1. CDR3 length: 11 amino acids. Looked up from germline, CDR1 is MDHEN and CDR2 is SYDVKM. CDR3 residues: CASSFAGQAHF. As DNA, the CDR3 is TGTGCCAGCAGTTTCGCAGGACAGGCGCATTTT.

This clone was recorded a few times. The V call is TRBV7-9, the J call TRBJ2-2, with 7 bases matching TRBD1. CDR3 size: 14 residues. J lost 5 bases, V lost 5 bases, and 5 bases had no gene match. Germline-derived CDR1 and CDR2 are SEHNR and FQNEAQ (reference sequence). Here the CDR3 reads CASSRDRWTGELFF. In DNA, the CDR3 is TGTGCCAGCAGCCGGGACAGATGGACCGGGGAGCTGTTTTTT.

This chain's CDR3 is CASSLSQGANEQFF. The CDR3 coding sequence is TGTGCCAGCAGCTTATCACAGGGGGCAAATGAGCAGTTCTTC. The chain carries TRBV11-3 and TRBJ2-1, with 9 nucleotides matching TRBD1. Germline trimming cut 2 bases from V and 7 bases from J; bases unmatched to any gene: 3. This CDR3 is built from 14 residues. Germline CDR1 reads SGHNT; CDR2 reads YENEEA.

The CDR3 coding sequence is TGTGCCAGCAGCTTGTGGGGGAGGCGTCAGCCCCAGCATTTT. Encoded protein: CASSLWGRRQPQHF. The chain couples TRBV5-4 to TRBJ1-5; perhaps TRBD1 as D (5 bases). Germline V lookup: CDR1 SGHNT, CDR2 YYREEE (reference sequence). This CDR3 region has 14 residues. V was trimmed by 1 base and J by 6 bases, leaving 11 bases between them.

The rearrangement uses TRBV5-5 and TRBJ1-1, with D maybe TRBD1 (5 bases). This CDR3 spans 13 amino acids. V dropped 1 base and J dropped 5 bases, with 9 bases sitting between them. Germline V gene sequence: CDR1 SGHKS, CDR2 YYEKEE (reference sequence). The CDR3 spells CASSLQGDTEAFF. The CDR3 nucleotides read TGTGCCAGCAGCTTGCAAGGGGATACTGAAGCTTTCTTT.

The rearrangement links TRBV7-9 to TRBJ1-2, with D perhaps matching TRBD1 (6 bases). CDR1 is SEHNR and CDR2 is FQNEAQ in the germline V gene (reference sequence). The length of the CDR3 is 11 residues. Trimming cost V 7 bases and J 7 bases, with 10 bases left between them. In DNA, the CDR3 is TGTGCCAGCAACCGACAGGTTGGCTACACCTTC. Translation: CASNRQVGYTF. Looking up the rest from reference TRBV7-9 and TRBJ1-2 gives the full variable domain: DTGVSQNPRHKITKRGQNVTFRCDPISEHNRLYWYRQTLGQGPEFLTYFQNEAQLEKSRLLSDRFSAERPKGSFSTLEIQRTEQGDSAMYLCASNRQVGYTFGSGTRLTVV.

A few counts support this clone. The chain uses TRBV27 and TRBJ2-7; maybe TRBD1 (6 bases). The CDR3 runs 13 residues. V dropped 8 bases and J dropped 1 base, with 12 bases sitting between them. The germline V gene has CDR1 MNHEY and CDR2 SMNVEV (reference sequence). The CDR3 DNA is TGTGCCAGCGGGAGCGGACAGTCCTACGAGCAGTACTTC. It specifies CASGSGQSYEQYF.

This rearrangement joins TRBV2 to TRBJ1-4, with no clear D. The CDR3 covers 13 residues. CDR1 and CDR2 from the germline V gene are SNHLY and FYNNEI. The V and J ends lost 5 bases and 3 bases respectively, with 7 bases between them. The CDR3 loop is CASSPRANEKLFF. CDR3 coding DNA: TGTGCCAGCAGTCCCCGGGCTAATGAAAAACTGTTTTTT.

The sample holds a few counts of this clone. The chain has TRBV28 and TRBJ2-1, with TRBD2 as a possible D gene (5 bases). Between the trimmed V and J ends, which lost 6 bases and 0 bases, there was a span of 6 bases. Germline V lookup: CDR1 MDHEN, CDR2 SYDVKM. The CDR3 length is 13 residues. DNA of the CDR3: TGTGCCAGCAGAGGGAGCTCCTACAATGAGCAGTTCTTC. The encoded protein is CASRGSSYNEQFF.

This clone appeared a few times. The chain recombines TRBV5-6 with TRBJ1-1, with D possibly TRBD1 on 5 matching bases. CDR1 and CDR2 from the germline V gene are SGHDT and YYEEEE. The CDR3 totals 15 residues. The V gene lost 4 bases and the J gene lost 5 bases, with 18 bases spanning the gap. As DNA, the CDR3 is TGTGCCAGCAGCCCGCGGGCAGGACGGGGGACTGAAGCTTTCTTT. This gives the protein CASSPRAGRGTEAFF.

This clone has a handful of counts. The rearrangement uses TRBV18 and TRBJ1-2; D uncertain. With 3 bases removed from V and 2 bases from J, the gap between germline ends came to 10 bases. CDR3 length equals 14 residues. CDR1 is KGHSH and CDR2 is LQKENI in the germline V gene. CDR3 nucleotides: TGTGCCAGCTCACCTCCTGCCAGGAACTATGGCTACACCTTC. Protein sequence: CASSPPARNYGYTF. Drawing the rest from reference TRBV18 and TRBJ1-2, the complete variable domain is NAGVMQNPRHLVRRRGQEARLRCSPMKGHSHVYWYRQLPEEGLKFMVYLQKENIIDESGMPKERFSAEFPKEGPSILRIQQVVRGDSAAYFCASSPPARNYGYTFGSGTRLTVV.